This T cell receptor (beta chain) came from a study of blood T cell repertoires in COVID-19. Study-wide context: Samples representing acute and convalescent COVID-19 were sourced from the United States, Italy and Spain. T cells, B-cell-depleted T cells, or PBMCs provided the cDNA or gDNA that served as material.

Some clones are missing from TCRdb's copy, which holds only in-frame ones; the method was immunoSEQ multiplex PCR. The sample includes approximately 450,000 clones, roughly nine tenths of them seen just once. CDR3 length: 17 amino acids. The J segment lost 12 bases and the V segment lost 6 bases, leaving 21 bases of the junction unmatched. Germline V CDR1 and CDR2: MDHEN, SYDVKM. Two negative PCRs, clearance, or symptom resolution were required of recovered Cohort 3 donors. Sequenced input: PBMCs or T cells enriched from blood (not recorded which). This chain uses TRBV28 with TRBJ2-4, with 9 bases that match TRBD1. The receptor was derived from a man in his thirties or forties who had recovered from COVID-19. The CDR3 is CASSTPNRGRFAGDQYF. CDR3 DNA sequence: TGTGCCAGCAGCACTCCGAACAGGGGGCGATTCGCAGGTGATCAGTACTTC.